The 9 T cell receptor beta chains below all came from one sample that was sequenced in a study of spatial heterogeneity in lung cancer. TCRdb passed the 5' RACE reads through MiXCR, listing each CDR3 protein once. The profile shows tens of thousands of distinct CDR3 sequences, about 6.6% of them singletons. Sample time point: sample taken at primary tumor resection. Specimen: PBMCs, collected at surgery. All receptors come from a female donor with early-stage non-small cell lung cancer.

This chain connects TRBV19 to TRBJ2-5; tentatively, D is TRBD1 (5 bases). CDR1 and CDR2 (germline): LNHDA, SQIVND (reference sequence). CDR3 length: 14 residues. Trimming pared 5 bases from V and 3 bases from J, leaving 13 bases between. The CDR3 is CASSPIGDEETQYF. For the CDR3, the DNA is TGTGCCAGTAGTCCCATAGGGGATGAAGAGACCCAGTACTTC.

V gene TRBV7-3 combines with J gene TRBJ1-5; possible D gene TRBD1, 6 bases. Germline V gene lookup returns CDR1 SGHTA and CDR2 FQGTGA. V was trimmed by 3 bases and J by 6 bases, leaving 9 bases between them. This CDR3 region has 13 residues. CDR3 nucleotide sequence: TGTGCCAGCAGCTTGTTACAGGGTCAGCCCCAGCATTTT. Protein product: CASSLLQGQPQHF.

CDR3 nucleotide sequence: TGTGCCAGCAGCTCCGGGCCCGGACCTAACCACAATGAGCAGTTCTTC. Translation: CASSSGPGPNHNEQFF. This chain links TRBV13 with TRBJ2-1, with D unresolved. The V and J ends lost 4 bases and 5 bases respectively, with 18 bases between them. The CDR3 loop spans 16 amino acids. Per germline, CDR1 PRHDT and CDR2 FYEKMQ (reference sequence).

The gene calls are TRBV6-1 and TRBJ1-5; D gene ambiguous. Trimming shortened V by 8 bases and J by 0 bases, and 17 bases separated the two germline ends. Germline V gene sequence: CDR1 MNHNS, CDR2 SASEGT. The CDR3 covers 16 residues. The DNA for the CDR3 is TGTGCCAGCCGACGAGGGAAAGTAGATAGCAATCAGCCCCAGCATTTT. Its translation is CASRRGKVDSNQPQHF.

This clonotype was picked up a small number of times. The V call is TRBV18, the J call TRBJ1-4; tentatively, D is TRBD1 (5 bases). This CDR3 is built from 16 residues. V lost 3 bases to trimming and J lost 7 bases, with 18 bases between them. Germline V lookup: CDR1 KGHSH, CDR2 LQKENI. Here the CDR3 reads CASSPFLDSSGEKLFF. Written as DNA, the CDR3 is TGTGCCAGCTCACCCTTCCTTGACAGCTCGGGTGAAAAACTGTTTTTT.

This rearrangement joins TRBV6-1 to TRBJ2-3, with D hard to call. V dropped 2 bases and J dropped 6 bases, with 15 bases sitting between them. The germline CDR1 and CDR2 sequences are MNHNS and SASEGT. This CDR3 is built from 15 residues. The CDR3: CASSERSWLQDTQYF. The CDR3 DNA reads as TGTGCCAGCAGTGAACGGTCGTGGTTACAGGATACGCAGTATTTT.

This clonotype appeared many times. The V gene is TRBV12-3 or TRBV12-4, the J gene TRBJ1-1; the D gene is possibly TRBD1 (6 bases). The CDR3 runs 17 residues. The V end was cut by 4 bases, the J end by 1 base, with 19 bases between. The CDR3 DNA sequence: TGTGCCAGCAGTTCCCCCATTTCGGGGGGCAAGAACACTGAAGCTTTCTTT. The encoded protein is CASSSPISGGKNTEAFF.

At least ten counts were recorded for this clonotype. This chain joins TRBV7-2 and TRBJ1-6; D not resolved. The germline V gene encodes CDR1 SGHTA and CDR2 FQGNSA. The V and J ends lost 5 bases and 6 bases respectively, with 8 bases between them. CDR3 length: 13 amino acids. The CDR3 region has the DNA TGTGCCAGCAGCCCCGGAGCTAATTCACCCCTCCACTTT. Protein product: CASSPGANSPLHF. Based on the CDR3 plus reference TRBV7-2 and TRBJ1-6, the full variable domain is GAGVSQSPSNKVTEKGKDVELRCDPISGHTALYWYRQSLGQGLEFLIYFQGNSAPDKSGLPSDRFSAERTGGSVSTLTIQRTQQEDSAVYLCASSPGANSPLHFGNGTRLTVT.

This clonotype has only one observation. Since a much larger clone is just one base distant, this may be a read error. The gene calls are TRBV27 and TRBJ1-6; tentative D call: TRBD1 (5 bases). Germline V lookup: CDR1 MNHEY, CDR2 SMNVEV (reference sequence). The CDR3 extends over 15 amino acids. Trimming took off 7 bases at V and 7 bases at J, with 17 bases between the two ends. CDR3 loop: CASNPGHLRNSPLHF. The DNA for the CDR3 is TGTGCCAGCAACCCAGGACACTTGAGAAATTCACCCCTCCACTTT.